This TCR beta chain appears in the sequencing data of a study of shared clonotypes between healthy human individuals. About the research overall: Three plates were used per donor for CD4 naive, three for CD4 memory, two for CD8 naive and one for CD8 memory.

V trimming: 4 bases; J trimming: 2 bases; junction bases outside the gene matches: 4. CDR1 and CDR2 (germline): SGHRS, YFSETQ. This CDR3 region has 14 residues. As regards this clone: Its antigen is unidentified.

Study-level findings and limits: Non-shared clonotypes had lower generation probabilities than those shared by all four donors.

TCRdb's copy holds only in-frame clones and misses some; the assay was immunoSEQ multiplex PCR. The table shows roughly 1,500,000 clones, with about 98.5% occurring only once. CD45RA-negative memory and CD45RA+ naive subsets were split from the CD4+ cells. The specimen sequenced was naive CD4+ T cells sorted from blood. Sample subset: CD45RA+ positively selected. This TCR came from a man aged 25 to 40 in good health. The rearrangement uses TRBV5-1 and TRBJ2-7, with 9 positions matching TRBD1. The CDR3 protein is CASSRDREAYEQYF. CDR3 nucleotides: TGCGCCAGCAGCAGGGACAGGGAGGCCTACGAGCAGTACTTC. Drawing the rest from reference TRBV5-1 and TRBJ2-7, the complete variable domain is KAGVTQTPRYLIKTRGQQVTLSCSPISGHRSVSWYQQTPGQGLQFLFEYFSETQRNKGNFPGRFSGRQFSNSRSEMNVSTLELGDSALYLCASSRDREAYEQYFGPGTRLTVT.